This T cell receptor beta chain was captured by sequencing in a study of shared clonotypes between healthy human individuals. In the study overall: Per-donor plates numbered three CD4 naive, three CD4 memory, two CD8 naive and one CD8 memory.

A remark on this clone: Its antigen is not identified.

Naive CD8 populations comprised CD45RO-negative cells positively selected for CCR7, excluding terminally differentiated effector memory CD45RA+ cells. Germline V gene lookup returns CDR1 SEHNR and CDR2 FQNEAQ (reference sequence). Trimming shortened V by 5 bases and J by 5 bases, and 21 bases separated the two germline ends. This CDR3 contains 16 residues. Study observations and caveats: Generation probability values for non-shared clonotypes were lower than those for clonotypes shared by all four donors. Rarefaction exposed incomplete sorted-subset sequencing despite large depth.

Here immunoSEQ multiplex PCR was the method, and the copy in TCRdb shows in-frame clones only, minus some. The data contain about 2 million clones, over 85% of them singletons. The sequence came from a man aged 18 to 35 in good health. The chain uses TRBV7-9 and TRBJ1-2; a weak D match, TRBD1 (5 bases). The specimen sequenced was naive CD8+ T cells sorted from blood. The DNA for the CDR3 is TGTGCCAGCAGCGAGAGCCGGGACGCATCTATTTATGGCTACACCTTC. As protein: CASSESRDASIYGYTF. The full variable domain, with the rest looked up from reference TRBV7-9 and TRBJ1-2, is DTGVSQNPRHKITKRGQNVTFRCDPISEHNRLYWYRQTLGQGPEFLTYFQNEAQLEKSRLLSDRFSAERPKGSFSTLEIQRTEQGDSAMYLCASSESRDASIYGYTFGSGTRLTVV.